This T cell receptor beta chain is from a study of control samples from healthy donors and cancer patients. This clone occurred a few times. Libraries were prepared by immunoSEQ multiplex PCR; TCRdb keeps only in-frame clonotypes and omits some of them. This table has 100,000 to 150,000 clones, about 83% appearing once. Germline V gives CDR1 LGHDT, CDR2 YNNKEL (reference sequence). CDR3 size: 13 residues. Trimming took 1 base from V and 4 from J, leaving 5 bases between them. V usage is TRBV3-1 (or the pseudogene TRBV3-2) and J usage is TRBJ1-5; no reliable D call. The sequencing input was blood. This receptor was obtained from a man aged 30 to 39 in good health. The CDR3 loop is CASSQAQNQPQHF. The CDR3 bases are TGTGCCAGCAGCCAAGCCCAAAATCAGCCCCAGCATTTT.